What follows are 10 T cell receptor beta chains derived from one specimen sequenced in a study of CD8 T cells in ankylosing spondylitis (dated by TCRdb to the late 2010s). The library was prepared using 5' RACE. Sequencing relied on an Illumina HiSeq 2500. The public reads were reanalyzed by TCRdb: fastp trimming at Q25, MiXCR alignment, in-frame beta chains only. CDR3 protein sequences are deduplicated, and each keeps its most common genes and DNA. The sample yields just under 350,000 distinct CDR3 sequences; roughly 14% were counted once. Of the sample, 0.9% to 1.2% is held by the ten largest clones. Sequencing input: blood, either unsorted or a sorted T cell fraction (not recorded which). These receptors all stem from a male donor with ankylosing spondylitis or in good health (not recorded which).

The genes are TRBV20-1 and TRBJ2-7; 11 bases map to TRBD2. Per the germline V gene, CDR1 is DFQATT and CDR2 is SNEGSKA (reference sequence). The CDR3 sequence is 16 residues long. J lost 5 bases, V lost 4 bases, and 13 bases had no gene match. The CDR3 DNA reads TGCAGTGCTACCCTCCTTAGCGGGGGGGCCGTCCACGAGCAGTACTTC. Amino acids: CSATLLSGGAVHEQYF.

The chain uses TRBV6-5 and TRBJ1-5, with TRBD1 matching over 8 bases. After removal of 4 bases from V and 7 bases from J, the junction contained 6 bases not matched to a gene. Per the germline V gene, CDR1 is MNHEY and CDR2 is SVGAGI. The CDR3 extends over 14 amino acids. The CDR3: CASSSGQGPQPQHF. In DNA form, the CDR3 reads TGTGCCAGCAGTTCCGGACAGGGTCCCCAGCCCCAGCATTTT.

The rearrangement uses TRBV5-1 and TRBJ2-1; 7 positions agree with TRBD1. V lost 5 bases to trimming and J lost 4 bases; unmatched junction nucleotides: 6. The CDR3 sequence is 14 residues long. Germline lookup yields CDR1 SGHRS and CDR2 YFSETQ. The CDR3 loop reads CASSIGTEYNEQFF. The CDR3 DNA reads as TGCGCCAGCAGTATCGGGACAGAATACAATGAGCAGTTCTTC.

This clonotype was observed at least ten times. The genes are TRBV12-3 or TRBV12-4 and TRBJ2-1; 10 bases fit TRBD1. The CDR3 runs 14 residues. J lost 5 bases, V lost 6 bases, and 4 bases had no gene match. This chain's CDR3 is CASRMTGGNNEQFF. In DNA form, the CDR3 reads TGTGCCAGCAGGATGACAGGGGGCAACAATGAGCAGTTCTTC.

This chain links TRBV4-1 with TRBJ2-7, with 9 bases aligning to TRBD2. There are 17 residues in the CDR3. V lost 0 bases to trimming and J lost 3 bases; unmatched junction nucleotides: 9. The germline gives CDR1 MGHRA, CDR2 YSYEKL. DNA for the CDR3: TGCGCCAGCAGCCAAGAGGGGGGGGGTAGCGGGAGCTACGAGCAGTACTTC. The encoded protein is CASSQEGGGSGSYEQYF.

Ten or more counts support this clonotype. Its ends do not fully match the called genes, so a read error is possible. V gene TRBV5-1 combines with J gene TRBJ1-1; D possibly corresponds to TRBD1 (5 bases). CDR1 and CDR2 (germline): SGHRS, YFSETQ. The CDR3 has 14 residues. The CDR3, as DNA: TGTGCCAGCAGCAGGCAGGGCATGAACACTGAAGCTTTCTTT. Amino acids: CASSRQGMNTEAFF.

Many counts were recorded for this clonotype. The chain carries TRBV12-3 or TRBV12-4 and TRBJ2-1; weak D call: TRBD2 (6 bases). V gave up 3 bases and J gave up 2 bases, with 11 bases separating them. This CDR3 comprises 15 residues. The CDR3 reads CASSFGGYAYNEQFF. CDR3 DNA sequence: TGTGCCAGCAGTTTTGGGGGGTACGCCTACAATGAGCAGTTCTTC.

This clonotype was observed a few times. The V gene is TRBV5-1, the J gene TRBJ1-1, with D maybe TRBD1 (6 bases). The CDR3 runs 14 residues. Germline V gene lookup returns CDR1 SGHRS and CDR2 YFSETQ. V shed 0 bases and J shed 6 bases, with 12 bases lying between them. CDR3 in DNA: TGCGCCAGCAGCTTGGGTGGGGGCGCGGCTGAAGCTTTCTTT. Protein: CASSLGGGAAEAFF.

The V gene is TRBV7-2, the J gene TRBJ2-3; 9 bases map to TRBD2. V dropped 5 bases and J dropped 0; count of bases not matched to a gene: 9. The CDR3 is 17 amino acids. Germline loops: CDR1 SGHTA, CDR2 FQGNSA. CDR3 region: CASSPPRGGPSTDTQYF. The CDR3, as DNA: TGTGCCAGCAGCCCCCCGCGGGGGGGACCAAGCACAGATACGCAGTATTTT.

The rearrangement joins TRBV9 to TRBJ2-5; tentatively, D is TRBD1 (6 bases). This CDR3 region has 14 residues. Trimming removed 0 bases from V and 4 bases from J, with 10 bases in between. Germline V gives CDR1 SGDLS, CDR2 YYNGEE. This CDR3 is CASSVAGTTETQYF. CDR3 in DNA: TGTGCCAGCAGCGTAGCCGGGACAACAGAGACCCAGTACTTC.